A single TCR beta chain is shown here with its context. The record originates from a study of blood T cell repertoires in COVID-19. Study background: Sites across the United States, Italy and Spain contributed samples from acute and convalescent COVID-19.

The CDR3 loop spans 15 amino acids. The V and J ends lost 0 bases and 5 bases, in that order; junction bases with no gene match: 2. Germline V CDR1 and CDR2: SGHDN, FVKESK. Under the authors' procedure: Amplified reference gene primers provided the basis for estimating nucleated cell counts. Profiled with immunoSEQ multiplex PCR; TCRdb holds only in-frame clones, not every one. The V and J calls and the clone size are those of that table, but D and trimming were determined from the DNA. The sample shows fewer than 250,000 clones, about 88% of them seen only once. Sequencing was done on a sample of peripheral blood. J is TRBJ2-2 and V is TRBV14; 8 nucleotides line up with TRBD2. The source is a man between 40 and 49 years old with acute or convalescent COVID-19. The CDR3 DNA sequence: TGTGCCAGCAGCCAAGAGCGGGGGGTGACCGGGGAGCTGTTTTTT. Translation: CASSQERGVTGELFF.